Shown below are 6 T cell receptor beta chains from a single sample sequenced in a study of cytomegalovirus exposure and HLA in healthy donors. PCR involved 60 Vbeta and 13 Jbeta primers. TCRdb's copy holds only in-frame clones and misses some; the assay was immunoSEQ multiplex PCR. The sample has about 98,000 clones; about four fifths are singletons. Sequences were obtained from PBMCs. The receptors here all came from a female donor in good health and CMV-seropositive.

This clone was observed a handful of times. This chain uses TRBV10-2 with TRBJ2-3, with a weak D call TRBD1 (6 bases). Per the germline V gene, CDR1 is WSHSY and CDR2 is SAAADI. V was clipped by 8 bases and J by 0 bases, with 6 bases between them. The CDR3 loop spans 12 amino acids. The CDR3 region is CASGQSTDTQYF. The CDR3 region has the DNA TGCGCCAGCGGACAGAGCACAGATACGCAGTATTTT.

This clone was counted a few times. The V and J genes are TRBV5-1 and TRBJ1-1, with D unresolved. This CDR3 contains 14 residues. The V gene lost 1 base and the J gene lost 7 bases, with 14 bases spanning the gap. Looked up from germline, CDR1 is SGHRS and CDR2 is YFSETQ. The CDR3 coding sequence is TGCGCCAGCAGCTTGCGGCATCGAGGGAGTGAAGCTTTCTTT. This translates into CASSLRHRGSEAFF.

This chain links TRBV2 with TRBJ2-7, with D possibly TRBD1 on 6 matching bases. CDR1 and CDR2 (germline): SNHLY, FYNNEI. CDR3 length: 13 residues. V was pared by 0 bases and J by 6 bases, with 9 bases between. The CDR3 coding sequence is TGTGCCAGCAGTGAAGCGCGGACAGTCGAGCAGTACTTC. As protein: CASSEARTVEQYF.

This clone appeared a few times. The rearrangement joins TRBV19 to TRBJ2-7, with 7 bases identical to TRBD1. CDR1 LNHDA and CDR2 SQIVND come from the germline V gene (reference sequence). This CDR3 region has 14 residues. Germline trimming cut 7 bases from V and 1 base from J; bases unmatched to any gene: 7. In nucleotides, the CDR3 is TGTGCCAGTACCGAAGGGGGACAGTCCTACGAGCAGTACTTC. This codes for CASTEGGQSYEQYF.

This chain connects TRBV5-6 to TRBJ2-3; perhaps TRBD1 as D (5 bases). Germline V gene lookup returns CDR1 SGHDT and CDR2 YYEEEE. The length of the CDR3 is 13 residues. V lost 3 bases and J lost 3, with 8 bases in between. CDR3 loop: CASSYDRTDTQYF. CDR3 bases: TGTGCCAGCAGCTACGACAGAACAGATACGCAGTATTTT. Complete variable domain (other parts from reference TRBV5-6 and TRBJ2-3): DAGVTQSPTHLIKTRGQQVTLRCSPKSGHDTVSWYQQALGQGPQFIFQYYEEEERQRGNFPDRFSGHQFPNYSSELNVNALLLGDSALYLCASSYDRTDTQYFGPGTRLTVL.

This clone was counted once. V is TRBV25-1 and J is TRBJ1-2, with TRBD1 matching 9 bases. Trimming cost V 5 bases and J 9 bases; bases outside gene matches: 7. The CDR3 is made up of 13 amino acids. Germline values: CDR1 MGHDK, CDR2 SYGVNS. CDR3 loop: CASSLTGGLRYTF. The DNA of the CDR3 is TGTGCCAGCAGTCTTACAGGGGGCCTTCGCTACACCTTC.